The 19 T cell receptor beta chains below all came from one sample that was sequenced in a study of cytomegalovirus exposure and HLA in healthy donors. The PCR employed 60 Vbeta primers together with 13 Jbeta primers. TCRdb's copy holds only in-frame clones and misses some; the assay was immunoSEQ multiplex PCR. Here the sample spans about 82,000 clones, around 90% being singletons. Sequences were obtained from PBMCs. These TCRs come from a man aged 18 to 29 in good health and CMV-seronegative.

This clone was picked up a small number of times. This rearrangement joins TRBV28 to TRBJ1-1; D remains ambiguous. This CDR3 region has 13 residues. Germline CDR1 is MDHEN and CDR2 is SYDVKM. Between the trimmed V and J ends, which lost 4 bases and 6 bases, there was a span of 12 bases. The CDR3 bases are TGTGCCAGCAGTTCCGGAGCAAGGCCTGAAGCTTTCTTT. It translates to CASSSGARPEAFF.

The rearrangement joins TRBV4-2 to TRBJ2-2, with D tentatively TRBD1 (5 bases). Between the trimmed V and J ends, which lost 0 bases and 8 bases, there was a span of 22 bases. The CDR3 contains 18 residues. The germline V gene encodes CDR1 LGHNA and CDR2 YNFKEQ. As DNA, the CDR3 is TGTGCCAGCAGCCAAGATGGGGCCGGACAAGGGTTTTTTGGGGAGCTGTTTTTT. Its translation: CASSQDGAGQGFFGELFF.

This clone was observed a handful of times. V and J are TRBV27 and TRBJ1-4; 9 nucleotides match TRBD1. CDR1 is MNHEY and CDR2 is SMNVEV in the germline V gene (reference sequence). V trimming: 8 bases; J trimming: 8 bases; junction bases outside the gene matches: 12. The CDR3 consists of 15 residues. The CDR3 DNA sequence: TGTGCCAGCGGATCCTCCGGGACAGGGCAGGAAAAACTGTTTTTT. Translated, it gives CASGSSGTGQEKLFF. The full variable domain, with the rest looked up from reference TRBV27 and TRBJ1-4, is EAQVTQNPRYLITVTGKKLTVTCSQNMNHEYMSWYRQDPGLGLRQIYYSMNVEVTDKGDVPEGYKVSRKEKRNFPLILESPSPNQTSLYFCASGSSGTGQEKLFFGSGTQLSVL.

This clone was detected only once. The chain couples TRBV28 to TRBJ1-3; D remains unclear. CDR3 size: 14 residues. Deletions cut 6 bases from V and 1 base from J, with 10 bases between. Germline lookup yields CDR1 MDHEN and CDR2 SYDVKM. CDR3 bases: TGTGCCAGCAGGGAGGTAAATTCTGGAAACACCATATATTTT. This codes for CASREVNSGNTIYF.

The CDR3 region is CASSLRDRAGEQYF. CDR3 DNA sequence: TGTGCCAGCAGTCTCCGGGACAGGGCTGGCGAGCAGTACTTC. This chain joins TRBV28 and TRBJ2-7; 9 nucleotides line up with TRBD1. Germline V gives CDR1 MDHEN, CDR2 SYDVKM. V lost 5 bases, J lost 6 bases, and 8 bases stayed unmatched. The CDR3 spans 14 residues.

The V and J genes are TRBV5-6 and TRBJ2-3; D ambiguous. The germline gives CDR1 SGHDT, CDR2 YYEEEE. V lost 2 bases and J 2 bases, leaving 6 bases between the germline ends. This CDR3 is built from 13 residues. The CDR3 bases are TGTGCCAGCAGCTTAGCGACCACAGATACGCAGTATTTT. Amino acids: CASSLATTDTQYF.

This chain connects TRBV5-4 to TRBJ2-7; 9 bases agree with TRBD2. CDR3 size: 15 residues. Trimming cost V 4 bases and J 5 bases; bases outside gene matches: 10. The germline V gene has CDR1 SGHNT and CDR2 YYREEE (reference sequence). CDR3 residues: CASSRISGSHNEQYF. The CDR3 nucleotides are TGTGCCAGCAGCCGGATTAGCGGGAGCCACAACGAGCAGTACTTC.

Regarding this clone: The junction differs from germline at one of its ends, possibly a read error. This sample also contains other DNA sequences that code for the same CDR3. For the CDR3, the DNA is TGTGCCAGCAGCTTAGGGGGGTTATCGGGGGGAAGGACCTACGAGCAGTACTTT. It is translated as CASSLGGLSGGRTYEQYF. V usage is TRBV11-2 and J usage is TRBJ2-7, with TRBD2 matching 7 bases. The CDR3 consists of 18 residues. Germline V CDR1 and CDR2: SGHAT, FQNNGV.

This rearrangement joins TRBV7-9 to TRBJ1-4; 10 bases are a match to TRBD1. CDR1 is SEHNR and CDR2 is FQNEAQ in the germline V gene (reference sequence). The CDR3 is 13 residues long. This chain's CDR3 is CAVGQGANEKLFF. The DNA for the CDR3 is TGTGCGGTAGGACAGGGGGCTAATGAAAAACTGTTTTTT.

The chain joins TRBV29-1 to TRBJ1-5; maybe TRBD1 (5 bases). The V end lost 4 bases, the J end lost 5 bases, and 12 bases lay between the germline ends. The V gene's germline CDR1 is SQVTM and CDR2 ANQGSEA. This CDR3 is built from 13 residues. The CDR3 spells CSVAAGRDQPQHF. The DNA for the CDR3 is TGCAGCGTTGCGGCAGGGAGGGATCAGCCCCAGCATTTT.

The chain recombines TRBV19 with TRBJ1-1; D gene uncertain. The CDR3 is 17 residues long. CDR1 is LNHDA, CDR2 SQIVND, per germline (reference sequence). V lost 0 bases and J lost 1, with 15 bases in between. For the CDR3, the DNA is TGTGCCAGTAGTATAGATCCCCCGGGTTCAAGGAACACTGAAGCTTTCTTT. It specifies CASSIDPPGSRNTEAFF.

The chain joins TRBV5-4 to TRBJ1-6; possible D gene TRBD1, 6 bases. The CDR3 is made up of 16 amino acids. Germline loops: CDR1 SGHNT, CDR2 YYREEE (reference sequence). The germline V and J ends were trimmed by 0 bases and 9 bases, with 16 bases remaining between them. CDR3 sequence (DNA): TGTGCCAGCAGCTTGGTAGGCCAGAGGGGGGGTTCACCCCTCCACTTT. It is translated as CASSLVGQRGGSPLHF.

The table lists this clone with a few counts. The rearrangement links TRBV6-4 to TRBJ2-3; no reliable D call. Per germline, CDR1 MRHNA and CDR2 SNTAGT. This CDR3 region has 13 residues. The germline V and J ends were trimmed by 8 bases and 0 bases, with 9 bases remaining between them. The CDR3 sequence is CASAARSTDTQYF. CDR3 nucleotides: TGTGCCAGCGCCGCCCGGAGCACAGATACGCAGTATTTT.

The chain employs TRBV10-3 and TRBJ2-5, with 8 positions matching TRBD1. The germline CDR1 and CDR2 sequences are ENHRY and SYGVKD. V trimming: 8 bases; J trimming: 5 bases; junction bases outside the gene matches: 7. The CDR3 is 13 residues long. CDR3 DNA sequence: TGTGCCATCTGGACAGGGACACGGGAGACCCAGTACTTC. Residues: CAIWTGTRETQYF.

J is TRBJ2-1 and V is TRBV5-1, with a weak D call TRBD2 (5 bases). CDR1 is SGHRS and CDR2 is YFSETQ in the germline V gene. V lost 0 bases and J lost 8, with 12 bases in between. The CDR3 is 14 residues long. This chain's CDR3 is CASSLGLAFDEQFF. In DNA form, the CDR3 reads TGCGCCAGCAGCTTGGGGCTAGCATTCGATGAGCAGTTCTTC.

This clone appeared once. The CDR3 nucleotides read TGTGCCAGCAGTTTAGCGTCCAAACTGCGGGGTGGCTACACCTTC. This translates into CASSLASKLRGGYTF. V is TRBV28 and J is TRBJ1-2; D is uncertain. This CDR3 region has 15 residues. With 2 bases removed from V and 7 bases from J, the gap between germline ends came to 17 bases. Germline V gene sequence: CDR1 MDHEN, CDR2 SYDVKM.

The chain is built from TRBV4-2 and TRBJ2-5; 8 bases agree with TRBD1. The J call may be faulty, since TRBJ2-7 better matches the DNA end. The germline CDR1 and CDR2 sequences are LGHNA and YNFKEQ. The CDR3 spans 13 residues. The CDR3 nucleotides read TGTGCCAGCAGCCAGGGACAGGCCTACGAGCAGTACTTC. Protein product: CASSQGQAYEQYF.

This clone has a single count. This sequence joins TRBV5-6 and TRBJ2-2, with TRBD2 matching 11 bases. Germline V gives CDR1 SGHDT, CDR2 YYEEEE. This CDR3 spans 18 amino acids. V shed 4 bases and J 5 bases; nucleotides not matched to a gene: 13. The CDR3 sequence is CASSPTQLAGVSTGELFF. DNA for the CDR3: TGTGCCAGCAGCCCGACCCAACTAGCGGGAGTTTCTACCGGGGAGCTGTTTTTT.

This clone was picked up a small number of times. The rearrangement joins TRBV10-3 to TRBJ2-7; 7 positions match TRBD1. This CDR3 contains 16 residues. CDR1 is ENHRY, CDR2 SYGVKD, per germline. With 3 bases clipped from V and 2 bases from J, the junction kept 10 bases outside the gene matches. In DNA form, the CDR3 reads TGTGCCATCAGTGACCTAGGACAGGAGGCTACCTACGAGCAGTACTTC. Translation: CAISDLGQEATYEQYF.